The clone carrying this T cell receptor (beta chain) was seen a few times. The target antigen is unknown. This CDR3 region has 14 residues. The J segment lost 5 bases and the V segment lost 7 bases, leaving 9 bases of the junction unmatched. Looked up from germline, CDR1 is SNHLY and CDR2 is FYNNEI. The data derive from a study of blood T cells in healthy people across ages. Regarding the study as a whole: Older age coincided with a roughly linear decline in TCR beta diversity per million T cells.

The second PCR ran roughly 6 to 11 cycles with a sample-barcoded 5' primer and J-beta primers. There were at least 2.5 million CDR3-containing paired-end reads obtained from each sample. TCRdb processed the 5' RACE reads anew with MiXCR; each CDR3 protein has one entry. Here the sample spans 750,000 to 1,000,000 distinct CDR3 sequences, almost 30% being singletons. The sample also formed part of further work on T cells of mothers and their children. Turning to that study: The study sampled three healthy Caucasian mothers and their six children.

This clonotype was obtained from a woman aged 40-49 years in good health. The sequenced sample was blood. V and J are TRBV2 and TRBJ1-2, with 8 positions matching TRBD1. In DNA, the CDR3 is TGTGCCAGCACTTCGCAGGGGGCGGATTATGGCTACACCTTC. Translating it yields CASTSQGADYGYTF.